This T cell receptor beta chain was documented in a study of blood T cell repertoires in COVID-19. In the study overall: The study drew acute and convalescent COVID-19 samples from the United States, Italy and Spain. Nucleic acid was either cDNA or gDNA, and it came from T cells, B-cell-depleted T cells, or PBMCs.

In the original processing: Estimation of nucleated cell counts was performed using reference gene primer amplification. The protocol was immunoSEQ multiplex PCR, while the TCRdb copy is restricted to in-frame clones and leaves out a portion. The DNA gave D and trimming, while V, J and clone size come from that table. Of 190,000 or so clones listed, about 88% are singletons. The junction had 5 bases not matched to a gene; V was cut back by 5 bases and J by 7 bases. This CDR3 contains 13 residues. Germline CDR1 reads SEHNR; CDR2 reads FQNEAQ (reference sequence). The receptor was derived from a woman in her 30s with active or convalescent COVID-19. The J gene is TRBJ1-2, the V gene TRBV7-9; 9 bases map to TRBD1. Source material: peripheral blood. CDR3 DNA: TGTGCCAGCAGCGGGGGACAGGGTCCTGGCTACACCTTC. This sequence encodes CASSGGQGPGYTF.